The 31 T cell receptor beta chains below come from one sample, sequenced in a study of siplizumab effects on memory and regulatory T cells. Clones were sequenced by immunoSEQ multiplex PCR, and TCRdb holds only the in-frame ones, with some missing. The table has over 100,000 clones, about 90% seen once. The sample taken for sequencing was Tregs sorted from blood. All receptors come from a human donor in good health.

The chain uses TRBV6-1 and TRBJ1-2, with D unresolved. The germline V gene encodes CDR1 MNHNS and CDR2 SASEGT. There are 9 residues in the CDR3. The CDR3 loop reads CVCGHGYTF. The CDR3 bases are TGTGTTTGTGGCCATGGCTACACCTTC.

The CDR3 is CASSELKDYGYTF. In nucleotides, the CDR3 is TGTGCCAGCAGTGAACTTAAGGACTATGGCTACACCTTC. The genes are TRBV25-1 and TRBJ1-2; D remains unclear. V was shortened by 2 bases and J by 3 bases, with 7 bases between the two germline ends. CDR1 is MGHDK, CDR2 SYGVNS, per germline. This CDR3 contains 13 residues.

The chain's CDR3 is CASSRFPQGDEQYF. The CDR3 coding sequence is TGTGCCAGCAGCCGCTTCCCCCAGGGTGACGAGCAGTACTTC. The chain is built from TRBV6-5 and TRBJ2-7; TRBD1 might be the D (5 bases). The CDR3 spans 14 residues. Germline V gene data show CDR1 as MNHEY and CDR2 as SVGAGI. Trimming took 6 bases from V and 5 from J, leaving 17 bases between them.

The CDR3 DNA reads TGCGCCAGCAGCGAGACTAGCGGGGGAGCAGATACGCAGTATTTT. The encoded protein is CASSETSGGADTQYF. The chain employs TRBV5-1 and TRBJ2-3; 12 bases align to TRBD2. The germline V gene encodes CDR1 SGHRS and CDR2 YFSETQ. V lost 4 bases to trimming and J lost 4 bases; unmatched junction nucleotides: 4. There are 15 residues in the CDR3.

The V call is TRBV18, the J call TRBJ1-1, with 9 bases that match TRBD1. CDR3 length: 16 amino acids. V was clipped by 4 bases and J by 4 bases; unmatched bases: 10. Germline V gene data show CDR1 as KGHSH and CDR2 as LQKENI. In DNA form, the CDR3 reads TGTGCCAGCTCACGCGCGAGGTCGACAGGGGGCACTGAAGCTTTCTTT. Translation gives CASSRARSTGGTEAFF.

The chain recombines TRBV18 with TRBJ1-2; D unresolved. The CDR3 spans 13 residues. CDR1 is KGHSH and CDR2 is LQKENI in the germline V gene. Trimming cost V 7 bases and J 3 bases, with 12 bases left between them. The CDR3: CASFPGVDYGYTF. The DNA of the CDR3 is TGTGCCAGCTTTCCTGGGGTGGACTATGGCTACACCTTC.

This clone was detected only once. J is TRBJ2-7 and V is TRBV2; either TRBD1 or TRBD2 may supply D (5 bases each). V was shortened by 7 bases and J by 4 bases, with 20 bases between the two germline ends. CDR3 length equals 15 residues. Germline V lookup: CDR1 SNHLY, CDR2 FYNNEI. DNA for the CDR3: TGTGCCAGCATACCAGGGACGGGGTTGGGGTACGAGCAGTACTTC. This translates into CASIPGTGLGYEQYF. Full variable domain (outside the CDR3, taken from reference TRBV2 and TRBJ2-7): EPEVTQTPSHQVTQMGQEVILRCVPISNHLYFYWYRQILGQKVEFLVSFYNNEISEKSEIFDDQFSVERPDGSNFTLKIRSTKLEDSAMYFCASIPGTGLGYEQYFGPGTRLTVT.

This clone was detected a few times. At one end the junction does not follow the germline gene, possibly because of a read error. The CDR3 sequence: CASSTGTGSYVF. The CDR3 coding sequence is TGTGCCAGCAGCACCGGGACTGGGTCCTACGTCTTC. This sequence joins TRBV6-6 and TRBJ2-1, with D tentatively TRBD2 (6 bases). The CDR3 length is 12 residues. Germline V gene data show CDR1 as MNHNY and CDR2 as SVGAGI (reference sequence).

The CDR3 nucleotides are TGTGCCAGCAGCGATGCAGCTGGAAACACCATATATTTT. Translating it yields CASSDAAGNTIYF. The chain couples TRBV7-9 to TRBJ1-3; D not resolved. V lost 5 bases, J lost 2 bases, and 7 bases lay in between. The CDR3 runs to 13 residues. Germline CDR1 reads SEHNR; CDR2 reads FQNEAQ (reference sequence).

The CDR3 nucleotides read TGTGCTAGTGGTTTGGTAGGGGTGTGGTGGCAGTTCTTC. Its translation is CASGLVGVWWQFF. The chain carries TRBV12-5 and TRBJ2-1; a possible D gene is TRBD1 (5 bases). The CDR3 runs 13 residues. Trimming took off 0 bases at V and 12 bases at J, with 12 bases between the two ends. In germline, CDR1 is LGHNT, CDR2 FRNRAP.

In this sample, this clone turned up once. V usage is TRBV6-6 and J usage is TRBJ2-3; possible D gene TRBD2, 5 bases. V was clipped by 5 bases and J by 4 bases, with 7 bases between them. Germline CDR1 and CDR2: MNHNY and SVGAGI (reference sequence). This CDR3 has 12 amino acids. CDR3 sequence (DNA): TGTGCCAGCAGTGACGGGGCAGATACGCAGTATTTT. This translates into CASSDGADTQYF.

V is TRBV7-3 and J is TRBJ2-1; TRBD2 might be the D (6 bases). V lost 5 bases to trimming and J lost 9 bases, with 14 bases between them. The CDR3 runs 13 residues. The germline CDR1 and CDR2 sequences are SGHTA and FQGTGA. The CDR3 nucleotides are TGTGCCAGCAGCCCGACTAGTAGTCGTGAGCAGTTCTTC. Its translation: CASSPTSSREQFF.

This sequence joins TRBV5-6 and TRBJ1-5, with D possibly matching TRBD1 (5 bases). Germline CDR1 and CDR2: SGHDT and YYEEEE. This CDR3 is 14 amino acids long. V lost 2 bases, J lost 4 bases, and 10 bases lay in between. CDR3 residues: CASSLIGGNQPQHF. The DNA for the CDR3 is TGTGCCAGCAGCTTAATCGGGGGAAATCAGCCCCAGCATTTT.

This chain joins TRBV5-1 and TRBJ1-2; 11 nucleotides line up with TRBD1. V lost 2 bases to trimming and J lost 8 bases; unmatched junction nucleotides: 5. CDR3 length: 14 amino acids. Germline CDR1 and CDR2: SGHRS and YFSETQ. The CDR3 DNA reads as TGCGCCAGCAGCTTATCGGGACAGGGGGTCGGCTACACCTTC. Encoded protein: CASSLSGQGVGYTF.

DNA for the CDR3: TGTGCCAGCAGCTTACTAGCGGGAGTCAAGTCCAATGAGCAGTTCTTC. As protein: CASSLLAGVKSNEQFF. This sequence joins TRBV7-9 and TRBJ2-1; 10 positions agree with TRBD2. The junction had 7 bases not matched to a gene; V was cut back by 2 bases and J by 6 bases. This CDR3 has 16 amino acids. Per the germline V gene, CDR1 is SEHNR and CDR2 is FQNEAQ (reference sequence).

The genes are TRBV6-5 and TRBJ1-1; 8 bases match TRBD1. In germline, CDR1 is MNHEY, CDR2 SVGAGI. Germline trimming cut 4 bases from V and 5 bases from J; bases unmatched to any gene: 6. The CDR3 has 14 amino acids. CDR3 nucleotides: TGTGCCAGCAGTTGGACAGGGTGGGGGACTGAAGCTTTCTTT. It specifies CASSWTGWGTEAFF.

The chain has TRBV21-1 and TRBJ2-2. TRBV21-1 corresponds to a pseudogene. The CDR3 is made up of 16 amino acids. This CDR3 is CASSNNPASNTGELFF. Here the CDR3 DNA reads TGTGCCAGCAGCAATAACCCGGCGAGCAACACCGGGGAGCTGTTTTTT.

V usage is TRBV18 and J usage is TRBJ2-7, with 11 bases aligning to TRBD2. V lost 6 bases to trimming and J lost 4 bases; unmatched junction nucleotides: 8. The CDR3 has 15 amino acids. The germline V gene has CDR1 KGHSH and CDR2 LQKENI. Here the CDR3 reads CASSPGLAVLYEQYF. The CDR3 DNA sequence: TGTGCCAGCTCGCCGGGACTAGCGGTATTATACGAGCAGTACTTC.

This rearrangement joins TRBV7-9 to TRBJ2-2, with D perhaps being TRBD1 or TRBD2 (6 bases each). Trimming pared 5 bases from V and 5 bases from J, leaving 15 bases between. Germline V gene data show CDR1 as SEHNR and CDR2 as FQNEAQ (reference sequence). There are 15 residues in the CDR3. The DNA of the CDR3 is TGTGCCAGCAGCCTCAGGGGACTGTCGACCGGGGAGCTGTTTTTT. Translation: CASSLRGLSTGELFF.

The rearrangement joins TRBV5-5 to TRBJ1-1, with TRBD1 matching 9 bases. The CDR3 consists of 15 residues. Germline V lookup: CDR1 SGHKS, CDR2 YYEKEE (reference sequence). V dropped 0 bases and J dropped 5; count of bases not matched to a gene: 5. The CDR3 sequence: CASSLGDRDGTEAFF. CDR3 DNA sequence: TGTGCCAGCAGCTTGGGGGACAGGGATGGTACTGAAGCTTTCTTT.

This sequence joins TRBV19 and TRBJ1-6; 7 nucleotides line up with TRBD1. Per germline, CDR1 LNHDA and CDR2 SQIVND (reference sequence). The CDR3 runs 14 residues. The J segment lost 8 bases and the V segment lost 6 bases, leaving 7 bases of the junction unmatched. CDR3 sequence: CASRKQGLYSPLHF. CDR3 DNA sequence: TGTGCCAGTAGAAAACAGGGGCTCTATTCACCCCTCCACTTT. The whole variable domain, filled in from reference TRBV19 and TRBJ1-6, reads DGGITQSPKYLFRKEGQNVTLSCEQNLNHDAMYWYRQDPGQGLRLIYYSQIVNDFQKGDIAEGYSVSREKKESFPLTVTSAQKNPTAFYLCASRKQGLYSPLHFGNGTRLTVT.

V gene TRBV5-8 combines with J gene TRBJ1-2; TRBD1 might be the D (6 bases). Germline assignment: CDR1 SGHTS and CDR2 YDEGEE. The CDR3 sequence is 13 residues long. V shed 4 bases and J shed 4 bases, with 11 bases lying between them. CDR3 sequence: CASSTGTFYGYTF. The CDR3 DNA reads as TGTGCCAGCAGCACCGGGACATTCTATGGCTACACCTTC.

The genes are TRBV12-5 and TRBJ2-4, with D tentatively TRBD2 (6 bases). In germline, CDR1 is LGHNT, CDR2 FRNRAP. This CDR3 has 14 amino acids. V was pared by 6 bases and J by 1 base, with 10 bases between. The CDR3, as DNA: TGTGCTAGTGGGCAGGCGGGGGCCAAAAACATTCAGTACTTC. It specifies CASGQAGAKNIQYF.

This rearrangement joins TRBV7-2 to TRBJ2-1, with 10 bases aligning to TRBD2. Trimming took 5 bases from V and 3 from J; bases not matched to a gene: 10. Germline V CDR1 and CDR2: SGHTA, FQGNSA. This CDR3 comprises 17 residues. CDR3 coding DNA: TGTGCCAGCAGCCTCCGGAGAAGCGGGGGGGACTACAATGAGCAGTTCTTC. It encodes CASSLRRSGGDYNEQFF.

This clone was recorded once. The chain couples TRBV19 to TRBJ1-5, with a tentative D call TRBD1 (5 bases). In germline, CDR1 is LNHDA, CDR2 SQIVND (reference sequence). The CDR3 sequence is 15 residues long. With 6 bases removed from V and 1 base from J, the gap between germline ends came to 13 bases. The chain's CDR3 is CASRGGGMSNQPQHF. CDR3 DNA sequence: TGTGCCAGTAGAGGTGGGGGTATGAGCAATCAGCCCCAGCATTTT.

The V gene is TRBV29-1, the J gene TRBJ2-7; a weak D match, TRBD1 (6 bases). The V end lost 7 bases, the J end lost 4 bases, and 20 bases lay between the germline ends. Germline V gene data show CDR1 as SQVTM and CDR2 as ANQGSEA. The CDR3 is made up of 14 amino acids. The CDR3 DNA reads TGCAGCGCCCTCCTGAGGGGGACATCTTACGAGCAGTACTTC. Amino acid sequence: CSALLRGTSYEQYF.

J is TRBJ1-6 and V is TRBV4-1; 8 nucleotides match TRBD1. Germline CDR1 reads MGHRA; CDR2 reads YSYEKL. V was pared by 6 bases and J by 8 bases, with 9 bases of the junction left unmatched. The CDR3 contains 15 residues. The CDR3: CASRQGAYRDSPLHF. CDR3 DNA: TGCGCCAGCAGGCAGGGGGCGTATAGGGATTCACCCCTCCACTTT.

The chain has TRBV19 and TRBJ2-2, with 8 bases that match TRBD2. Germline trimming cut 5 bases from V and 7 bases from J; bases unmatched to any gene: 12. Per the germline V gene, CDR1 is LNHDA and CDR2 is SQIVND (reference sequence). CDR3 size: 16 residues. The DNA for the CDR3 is TGTGCCAGTAGTCTGGTTCTAGCGGGTCGACGCGGGGAGCTGTTTTTT. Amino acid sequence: CASSLVLAGRRGELFF.

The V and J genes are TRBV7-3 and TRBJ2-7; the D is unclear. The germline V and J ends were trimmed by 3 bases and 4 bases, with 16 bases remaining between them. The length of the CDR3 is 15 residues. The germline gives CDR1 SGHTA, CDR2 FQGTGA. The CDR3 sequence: CASSFSGSGEYEQYF. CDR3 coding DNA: TGTGCCAGCAGCTTCTCCGGGTCCGGAGAATACGAGCAGTACTTC.

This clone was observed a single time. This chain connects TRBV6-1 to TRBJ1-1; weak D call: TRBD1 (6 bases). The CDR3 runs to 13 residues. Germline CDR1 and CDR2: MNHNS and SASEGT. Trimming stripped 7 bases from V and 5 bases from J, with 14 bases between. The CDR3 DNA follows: TGTGCCAGCAACAGGGAGAGGATTACTGAAGCTTTCTTT. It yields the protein CASNRERITEAFF.

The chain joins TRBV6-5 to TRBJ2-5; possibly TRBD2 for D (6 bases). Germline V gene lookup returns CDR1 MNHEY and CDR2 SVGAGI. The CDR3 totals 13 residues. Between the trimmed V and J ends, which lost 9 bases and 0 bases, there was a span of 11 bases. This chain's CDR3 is CASRLDNQETQYF. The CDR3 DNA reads TGTGCCAGTAGACTAGATAACCAAGAGACCCAGTACTTC.